This T cell receptor (beta chain) was sequenced for a study of beta chain features in type 1 diabetes. Expressed TCRB transcripts were sequenced because the entire RNA isolate underwent reverse transcription. Assay used: immunoSEQ multiplex PCR; TCRdb lists only in-frame clones, some missing. The sample lists some 640,000 clones; over 12% were seen once. Germline V gives CDR1 MNHEY, CDR2 SMNVEV (reference sequence). Between the trimmed V and J ends, which lost 3 bases and 3 bases, there was a span of 8 bases. The CDR3 runs to 13 residues. This clone was observed a few times. Its antigen is not identified. Broader study findings: All four CD4+ subsets from Type 1 diabetes patients carried moderately but significantly shorter TCRB CDR3s. It was among patients, rather than healthy donors, that naive, central memory and Treg TCRB repertoires appeared more similar.

The TCR was taken from a man between 18 and 29 years old with type 1 diabetes. The V and J genes are TRBV27 and TRBJ1-1, with D hard to call. The sequenced sample was naive CD4+ T cells from blood. CDR3 sequence: CASSLRVYTEAFF. The DNA of the CDR3 is TGTGCCAGCAGTTTGCGGGTTTACACTGAAGCTTTCTTT.